The 12 T cell receptor beta chains given below trace back to one sample, sequenced in a study of a mutant IDH1 vaccine in newly diagnosed glioma (dated by TCRdb to about 2021). The time point label on this specimen signifies: week 11, during vaccination. Each vaccine dose, consisting of 300 ug of a 20-mer mutant IDH1 peptide in Montanide, was administered subcutaneously with topical imiquimod. The protocol used for the library was the immunoSEQ multiplex PCR assay. The source is immuneACCESS, and TCRdb retained only in-frame sequences with V and J called. Part of the clones is not carried over; for the studies checked, unresolved V genes explain less than half of this, and the remainder is unexplained. The sample table shows 110,000 or so clones, and 75% to 90% are seen once. The ten most abundant clones make up 0.5% to 0.65% of the sample. The antigens of these receptors remain unknown. The sequenced sample was PBMCs, obtained from a glioma patient whose treatment included an IDH1 peptide vaccine. These receptors all come from a woman aged 45-65 years with glioma.

The chain couples TRBV28 to TRBJ1-6; 7 bases map to TRBD1. This CDR3 spans 15 amino acids. V lost 6 bases to trimming and J lost 7 bases; unmatched junction nucleotides: 9. CDR1 and CDR2 (germline): MDHEN, SYDVKM. Here the CDR3 DNA reads TGTGCCAGCAGCTCCCCACAGGGGCCCAATTCACCCCTCCACTTT. The encoded protein is CASSSPQGPNSPLHF.

V is TRBV7-8 and J is TRBJ2-3; D call uncertain. Trimming pared 1 base from V and 7 bases from J, leaving 15 bases between. From germline, CDR1 is SGHVS and CDR2 FQNEAQ. The CDR3 runs to 15 residues. DNA for the CDR3: TGTGCCAGCAGCTTAGTCGTGGGGTCCGGGCATACGCAGTATTTT. Protein product: CASSLVVGSGHTQYF.

The chain is built from TRBV11-2 and TRBJ2-1, with 11 bases identical to TRBD2. V was pared by 4 bases and J by 7 bases, with 12 bases of the junction left unmatched. CDR1 SGHAT and CDR2 FQNNGV come from the germline V gene. The CDR3 is 17 amino acids. CDR3 nucleotides: TGTGCCAGCAGCTGGTGGGGACTAGCGGATGTAGGGAATGAGCAGTTCTTC. This translates into CASSWWGLADVGNEQFF.

The chain employs TRBV28 and TRBJ2-5; 8 bases match TRBD2. The tail of the sequence fits TRBJ2-7 better, so the J call may be wrong. CDR3 length: 15 amino acids. Looked up from germline, CDR1 is MDHEN and CDR2 is SYDVKM. The CDR3 reads CASSFGGSGTYEQYF. In nucleotides, the CDR3 is TGTGCCAGCAGTTTTGGAGGTAGCGGGACATACGAGCAGTACTTC.

In its sample, this clone was seen a few times. The chain joins TRBV4-1 to TRBJ2-7; 9 bases map to TRBD1. The CDR3 has 14 residues. V shed 3 bases and J 3 bases; nucleotides not matched to a gene: 3. Germline V gene sequence: CDR1 MGHRA, CDR2 YSYEKL. Here the CDR3 DNA reads TGCGCCAGCAGCCACCCGGGACAGGGCTACGAGCAGTACTTC. It specifies CASSHPGQGYEQYF.

This chain links TRBV9 with TRBJ2-3; maybe TRBD2 (6 bases). CDR3 size: 16 residues. Trimming pared 4 bases from V and 1 base from J, leaving 16 bases between. Per germline, CDR1 SGDLS and CDR2 YYNGEE. The CDR3 region has the DNA TGTGCCAGCAGCCAACGCCGACTAGACCGCACAGATACGCAGTATTTT. Translation: CASSQRRLDRTDTQYF.

J is TRBJ2-1 and V is TRBV9, with a possible D match to TRBD2 (6 bases). Germline V gene sequence: CDR1 SGDLS, CDR2 YYNGEE. V was clipped by 6 bases and J by 0 bases, with 13 bases between them. The length of the CDR3 is 15 residues. CDR3 nucleotide sequence: TGTGCCAGCACCTCCGCCGGGAGCTCCTACAATGAGCAGTTCTTC. Translating it yields CASTSAGSSYNEQFF.

This sequence joins TRBV28 and TRBJ1-2; D remains unclear. Germline CDR1 and CDR2: MDHEN and SYDVKM. Trimming took off 1 base at V and 0 bases at J, with 12 bases between the two ends. CDR3 size: 16 residues. In DNA form, the CDR3 reads TGTGCCAGCAGTTTATTACGGTTAAGAGCTAACTATGGCTACACCTTC. Protein sequence: CASSLLRLRANYGYTF.

This chain links TRBV12-5 with TRBJ1-2, with TRBD1 as a possible D gene (6 bases). The CDR3 covers 13 residues. The V end lost 6 bases, the J end lost 6 bases, and 14 bases lay between the germline ends. CDR1 is LGHNT and CDR2 is FRNRAP in the germline V gene. In DNA, the CDR3 is TGTGCTAGTGGGCCGGCAGGGGAGGATGGCTACACCTTC. Encoded protein: CASGPAGEDGYTF.

As regards this clone: Other DNA sequences within the sample encode an identical CDR3. The chain has TRBV6-1 and TRBJ1-2, with TRBD1 matching over 10 bases. The ends lost 3 bases at V and 8 bases at J; junction bases unmatched: 12. This CDR3 has 16 amino acids. Per the germline V gene, CDR1 is MNHNS and CDR2 is SASEGT. CDR3 sequence (DNA): TGTGCCAGCAGTGATCCGGGACAGGGGAAGACGGGGGGCTACACCTTC. Encoded protein: CASSDPGQGKTGGYTF.

The rearrangement links TRBV7-9 to TRBJ2-5; no clear D gene. Germline V gene sequence: CDR1 SEHNR, CDR2 FQNEAQ (reference sequence). Trimming removed 1 base at V and 2 bases at J, with 8 bases between. The CDR3 extends over 14 amino acids. The CDR3 here is CASSLVGLQETQYF. The CDR3 DNA is TGTGCCAGCAGCTTAGTCGGATTACAAGAGACCCAGTACTTC. The variable domain in full, with the rest retrieved from reference TRBV7-9 and TRBJ2-5, is DTGVSQNPRHKITKRGQNVTFRCDPISEHNRLYWYRQTLGQGPEFLTYFQNEAQLEKSRLLSDRFSAERPKGSFSTLEIQRTEQGDSAMYLCASSLVGLQETQYFGPGTRLLVL.

This clone has just one count. The chain recombines TRBV19 with TRBJ2-5; 7 bases agree with TRBD2. Germline V gene lookup returns CDR1 LNHDA and CDR2 SQIVND (reference sequence). This CDR3 contains 13 residues. V lost 3 bases and J lost 11; bases outside the gene matches: 9. The CDR3 DNA sequence: TGTGCCAGTAGTATCATGGCGGGAGAGGTGCAGTACTTC. Translation: CASSIMAGEVQYF.